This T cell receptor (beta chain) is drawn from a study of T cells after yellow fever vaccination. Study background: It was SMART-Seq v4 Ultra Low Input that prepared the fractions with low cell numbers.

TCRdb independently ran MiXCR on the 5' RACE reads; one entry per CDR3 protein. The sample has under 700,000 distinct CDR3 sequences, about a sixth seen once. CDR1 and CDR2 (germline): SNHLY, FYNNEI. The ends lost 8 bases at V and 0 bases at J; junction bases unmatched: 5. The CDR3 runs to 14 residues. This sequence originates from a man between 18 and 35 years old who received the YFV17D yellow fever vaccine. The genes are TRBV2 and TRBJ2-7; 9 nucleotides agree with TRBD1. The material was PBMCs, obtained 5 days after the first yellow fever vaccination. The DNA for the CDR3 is TGTGCCAGCCGGACAGGGGTTAGCTCCTACGAGCAGTACTTC. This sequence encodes CASRTGVSSYEQYF.